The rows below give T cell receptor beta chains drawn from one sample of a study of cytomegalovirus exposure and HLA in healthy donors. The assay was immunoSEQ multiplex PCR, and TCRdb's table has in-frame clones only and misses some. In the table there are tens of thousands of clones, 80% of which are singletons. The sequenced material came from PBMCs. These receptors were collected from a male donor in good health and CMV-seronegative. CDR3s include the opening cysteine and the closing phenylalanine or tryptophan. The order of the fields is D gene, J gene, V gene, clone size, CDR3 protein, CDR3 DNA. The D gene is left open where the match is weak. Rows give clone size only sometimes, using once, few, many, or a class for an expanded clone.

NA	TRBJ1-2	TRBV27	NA	CASSPNVQGLGYGYTF	TGTGCCAGCAGTCCCAACGTACAGGGTTTAGGATATGGCTACACCTTC
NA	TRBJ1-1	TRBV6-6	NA	CASSPVGGRGTEAFF	TGTGCCAGCAGCCCCGTCGGAGGCCGGGGCACTGAAGCTTTCTTT
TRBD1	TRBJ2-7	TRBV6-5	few	CASSPGTGYEQYF	TGTGCCAGCAGTCCCGGGACAGGCTACGAGCAGTACTTC
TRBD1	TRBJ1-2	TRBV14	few	CASSPGQGYYGYTF	TGTGCCAGCAGCCCGGGACAGGGGTACTATGGCTACACCTTC
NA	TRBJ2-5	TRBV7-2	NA	CASSLVRGETQYF	TGTGCCAGCAGCTTAGTAAGGGGAGAGACCCAGTACTTC
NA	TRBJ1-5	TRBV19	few	CASSTQSGQPQHF	TGTGCCAGTAGTACCCAATCAGGGCAGCCCCAGCATTTT
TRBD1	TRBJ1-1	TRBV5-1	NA	CASSLQGATEAFF	TGCGCCAGCAGCTTACAGGGGGCCACTGAAGCTTTCTTT
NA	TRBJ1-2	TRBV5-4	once	CASSLALGPLDYTF	TGTGCCAGCAGCTTGGCTCTTGGCCCCCTAGACTACACCTTC
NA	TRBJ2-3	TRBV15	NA	CATSRDAGLATDTQYF	TGTGCCACCAGCAGAGATGCGGGGCTGGCCACAGATACGCAGTATTTT
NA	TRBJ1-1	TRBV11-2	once	CASSLGWGAGDTEAFF	TGTGCCAGCAGCTTGGGCTGGGGCGCTGGGGACACTGAAGCTTTCTTT
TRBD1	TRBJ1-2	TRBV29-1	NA	CSGRVTGGTGYTF	TGCAGCGGGAGAGTTACAGGGGGCACCGGCTACACCTTC
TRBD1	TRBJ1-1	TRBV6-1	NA	CASSGQGARTEAFF	TGTGCCAGCAGTGGACAGGGGGCCAGGACTGAAGCTTTCTTT
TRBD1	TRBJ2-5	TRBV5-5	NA	CASGQGAAETQYF	TGTGCCAGCGGCCAGGGGGCGGCGGAGACCCAGTACTTC
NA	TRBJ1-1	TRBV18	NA	CASSPSPGVNTEAFF	TGTGCCAGCTCACCATCTCCGGGGGTTAACACTGAAGCTTTCTTT
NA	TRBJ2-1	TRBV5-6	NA	CASSVWDKEFF	TGTGCCAGCAGCGTCTGGGACAAGGAGTTCTTC
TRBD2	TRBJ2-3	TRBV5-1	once	CASSLEASGRAVDTQYF	TGCGCCAGCAGCTTGGAGGCTAGCGGGAGGGCCGTAGATACGCAGTATTTT
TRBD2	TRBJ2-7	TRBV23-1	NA	CASSQSGRLLAGYEQYF	TGCGCCAGCAGTCAATCTGGGAGGCTACTAGCGGGTTACGAGCAGTACTTC
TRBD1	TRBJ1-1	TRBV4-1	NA	CASSPSRGLDTEAFF	TGCGCCAGCAGCCCGTCGAGGGGGCTCGACACTGAAGCTTTCTTT
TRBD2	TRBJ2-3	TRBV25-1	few	CASRNSGRAGDTQYF	TGTGCCAGCAGAAATAGCGGGAGGGCGGGGGATACGCAGTATTTT
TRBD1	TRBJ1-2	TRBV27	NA	CASSLRDRFPHGYTF	TGTGCCAGCAGTTTAAGGGACAGGTTTCCCCATGGCTACACCTTC
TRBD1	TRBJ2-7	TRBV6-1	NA	CASGLTGGDEQYF	TGTGCCAGCGGTTTGACAGGGGGCGACGAGCAGTACTTC
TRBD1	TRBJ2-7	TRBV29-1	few	CSVPGQGEREQYF	TGCAGCGTGCCGGGACAGGGGGAACGAGAGCAGTACTTC
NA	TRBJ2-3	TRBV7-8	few	CASSLDTYTDTQYF	TGTGCCAGCAGCTTAGACACATACACAGATACGCAGTATTTT
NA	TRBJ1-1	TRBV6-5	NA	CASSSRDSEAFF	TGTGCCAGCAGTTCCCGGGACTCCGAAGCTTTCTTT
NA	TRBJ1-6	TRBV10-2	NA	CASEHRSFSPLHF	TGCGCCAGTGAGCACAGGTCCTTTTCACCCCTCCACTTT
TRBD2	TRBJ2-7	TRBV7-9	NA	CASSFAGEYEQYF	TGTGCCAGCAGCTTTGCGGGGGAATACGAGCAGTACTTC
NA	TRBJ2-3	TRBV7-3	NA	CATRLGDTQYF	TGTGCCACCCGGCTAGGAGATACGCAGTATTTT
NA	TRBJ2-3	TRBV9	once	CASSARLDPTDTQYF	TGTGCCAGCAGCGCTCGACTAGATCCCACAGATACGCAGTATTTT
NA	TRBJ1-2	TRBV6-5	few	CASSYYRDGGYGYTF	TGTGCCAGCAGTTACTACCGGGACGGGGGCTATGGCTACACCTTC
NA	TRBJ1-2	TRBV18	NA	CASSPQANYGYTF	TGTGCCAGCTCACCTCAGGCAAACTATGGCTACACCTTC